The next 23 T cell receptor beta chains were all read from a single sample in a study of blood T cell repertoires in COVID-19. TCRdb keeps only in-frame clones here, not all; method: immunoSEQ multiplex PCR. The sample lists some 250,000 clones; 83% were seen once. Sequenced: peripheral blood. These receptors all come from an older man with acute or convalescent COVID-19.

CDR3 region: CASTLDGLASDEQFF. The CDR3 DNA is TGTGCCAGCACCCTGGATGGACTAGCCAGCGATGAGCAGTTCTTC. V gene TRBV5-4 combines with J gene TRBJ2-1, with TRBD2 identical over 8 bases. V shed 6 bases and J 8 bases; nucleotides not matched to a gene: 13. The germline V gene has CDR1 SGHNT and CDR2 YYREEE (reference sequence). CDR3 length equals 15 residues.

The chain recombines TRBV9 with TRBJ2-5; D is ambiguous. Trimming stripped 0 bases from V and 2 bases from J, with 8 bases between. Germline V CDR1 and CDR2: SGDLS, YYNGEE. CDR3 size: 14 residues. The CDR3 sequence is CASSVGHTQETQYF. CDR3 nucleotide sequence: TGTGCCAGCAGCGTAGGACATACACAAGAGACCCAGTACTTC.

The J gene is TRBJ1-6, the V gene TRBV7-2, with TRBD1 as a possible D gene (6 bases). CDR1 SGHTA and CDR2 FQGNSA come from the germline V gene. Trimming pared 0 bases from V and 5 bases from J, leaving 11 bases between. This CDR3 is built from 16 residues. This CDR3 reads CASSLARTANNSPLHF. The CDR3 nucleotides read TGTGCCAGCAGCTTAGCGCGGACAGCGAATAATTCACCCCTCCACTTT.

The J gene is TRBJ1-2, the V gene TRBV5-6, with a weak D call TRBD1 (5 bases). Germline CDR1 is SGHDT and CDR2 is YYEEEE. V was shortened by 1 base and J by 2 bases, with 6 bases between the two germline ends. The CDR3 extends over 13 amino acids. The CDR3 DNA reads as TGTGCCAGCAGCTTGTCAGGGAACTATGGCTACACCTTC. It encodes CASSLSGNYGYTF.

The chain uses TRBV29-1 and TRBJ2-7; TRBD2 agrees at 8 bases. V dropped 2 bases and J dropped 4; count of bases not matched to a gene: 1. CDR3 length equals 12 residues. Germline V lookup: CDR1 SQVTM, CDR2 ANQGSEA. The CDR3 sequence is CSVETSGYEQYF. The CDR3 coding sequence is TGCAGCGTTGAAACTAGCGGATACGAGCAGTACTTC.

The V gene is TRBV30, the J gene TRBJ1-4; TRBD1 might be the D (5 bases). Germline CDR1 and CDR2: GTSNPN and SVGIG (reference sequence). V lost 5 bases and J 8 bases, leaving 18 bases between the germline ends. The CDR3 is 14 residues long. Written as DNA, the CDR3 is TGTGCCTGGGCCTTCGGATACCGGGGGGAAAAACTGTTTTTT. Translating it yields CAWAFGYRGEKLFF. The variable domain in full, with the rest retrieved from reference TRBV30 and TRBJ1-4, is SQTIHQWPATLVQPVGSPLSLECTVEGTSNPNLYWYRQAAGRGLQLLFYSVGIGQISSEVPQNLSASRPQDRQFILSSKKLLLSDSGFYLCAWAFGYRGEKLFFGSGTQLSVL.

The chain is built from TRBV6-6 and TRBJ1-5; the D gene is possibly TRBD1 (6 bases). CDR3 length: 15 residues. Germline values: CDR1 MNHNY, CDR2 SVGAGI (reference sequence). V lost 7 bases and J 5 bases, leaving 18 bases between the germline ends. CDR3 in amino acids: CASTNGGARYQPQHF. The CDR3 region has the DNA TGTGCCAGCACTAATGGGGGCGCGCGGTATCAGCCCCAGCATTTT.

The genes are TRBV5-5 and TRBJ2-1; no clear D. Germline CDR1 and CDR2: SGHKS and YYEKEE (reference sequence). V gave up 0 bases and J gave up 6 bases, with 10 bases separating them. This CDR3 is built from 14 residues. CDR3 nucleotide sequence: TGTGCCAGCAGCTTGGGGGTAGGAGTCAATGAGCAGTTCTTC. Translation gives CASSLGVGVNEQFF.

The genes are TRBV10-2 and TRBJ2-1; D possibly corresponds to TRBD2 (5 bases). The CDR3 covers 14 residues. The germline V gene has CDR1 WSHSY and CDR2 SAAADI. Trimming shortened V by 7 bases and J by 6 bases, and 16 bases separated the two germline ends. The CDR3 coding sequence is TGCGCCAGCAAACTTGGGCTAGCCCCCAATGAGCAGTTCTTC. Its protein product is CASKLGLAPNEQFF.

In this sample, this clone turned up once. V and J are TRBV28 and TRBJ2-7; TRBD2 aligns across 10 bases. The CDR3 covers 16 residues. With V trimmed by 1 base and J by 6 bases, 9 bases remained unmatched. The V gene's germline CDR1 is MDHEN and CDR2 SYDVKM. CDR3 loop: CASSLSSSGSLGEQYF. The DNA of the CDR3 is TGTGCCAGCAGTTTATCGTCTAGCGGGAGTCTTGGCGAGCAGTACTTC.

CDR3 sequence reads: CATKPGQGSYTEAFF. The CDR3 nucleotides read TGCGCCACCAAGCCGGGACAGGGCTCCTACACTGAAGCTTTCTTT. The V gene is TRBV5-1, the J gene TRBJ1-1; 9 bases agree with TRBD1. Germline CDR1 and CDR2: SGHRS and YFSETQ. There are 15 residues in the CDR3. Germline trimming cut 9 bases from V and 3 bases from J; bases unmatched to any gene: 12. Complete variable domain (other parts from reference TRBV5-1 and TRBJ1-1): KAGVTQTPRYLIKTRGQQVTLSCSPISGHRSVSWYQQTPGQGLQFLFEYFSETQRNKGNFPGRFSGRQFSNSRSEMNVSTLELGDSALYLCATKPGQGSYTEAFFGQGTRLTVV.

V gene TRBV3-1 (or the pseudogene TRBV3-2) combines with J gene TRBJ2-3, with 8 bases identical to TRBD2. V lost 3 bases and J lost 1; bases outside the gene matches: 9. Germline assignment: CDR1 LGHDT and CDR2 YNNKEL (reference sequence). The CDR3 is made up of 17 amino acids. The CDR3 DNA is TGTGCCAGCAGCCATTCCACGGGGGGGCGTGGCACAGATACGCAGTATTTT. Its protein is CASSHSTGGRGTDTQYF.

V and J are TRBV5-1 and TRBJ2-3; 13 nucleotides line up with TRBD2. The V gene end was trimmed by 4 bases and the J gene end by 3 bases; junction bases not matched to a gene: 5. CDR3 size: 16 residues. CDR1 is SGHRS and CDR2 is YFSETQ in the germline V gene. The CDR3 reads CASSKPGLAGTDTQYF. CDR3 DNA sequence: TGCGCCAGCAGCAAACCGGGACTAGCGGGGACAGATACGCAGTATTTT.

The rearrangement links TRBV5-5 to TRBJ2-5; 8 bases agree with TRBD2. The V gene end was trimmed by 3 bases and the J gene end by 1 base; junction bases not matched to a gene: 5. This CDR3 is built from 15 residues. Looked up from germline, CDR1 is SGHKS and CDR2 is YYEKEE (reference sequence). The CDR3, as DNA: TGTGCCAGCAGCTCGGACGGACTAGCCCAAGAGACCCAGTACTTC. Translating it yields CASSSDGLAQETQYF.

CDR3 bases: TGTGCCAGCTCCATTTTGGGACAGTACTATGGCTACACCTTC. Protein product: CASSILGQYYGYTF. The V gene is TRBV28, the J gene TRBJ1-2; TRBD1 matches at 7 bases. V lost 8 bases, J lost 3 bases, and 9 bases stayed unmatched. This CDR3 spans 14 amino acids. In germline, CDR1 is MDHEN, CDR2 SYDVKM.

The V call is TRBV5-6, the J call TRBJ2-5; D perhaps matches TRBD1 (6 bases). The V gene's germline CDR1 is SGHDT and CDR2 YYEEEE. V was clipped by 4 bases and J by 3 bases, with 13 bases between them. The CDR3 is 14 residues long. In DNA form, the CDR3 reads TGTGCCAGCAGCGAACCGACAGGAGAAGAGACCCAGTACTTC. Protein sequence: CASSEPTGEETQYF. The full variable domain, rest sourced from reference TRBV5-6 and TRBJ2-5, is DAGVTQSPTHLIKTRGQQVTLRCSPKSGHDTVSWYQQALGQGPQFIFQYYEEEERQRGNFPDRFSGHQFPNYSSELNVNALLLGDSALYLCASSEPTGEETQYFGPGTRLLVL.

The chain carries TRBV20-1 and TRBJ2-7, with TRBD1 matching over 10 bases. The germline V gene has CDR1 DFQATT and CDR2 SNEGSKA (reference sequence). The J segment lost 6 bases and the V segment lost 3 bases, leaving 11 bases of the junction unmatched. The CDR3 contains 15 residues. Here the CDR3 reads CSASGDRGSLGEQYF. As DNA, the CDR3 is TGCAGTGCTAGTGGGGACAGGGGCTCTCTGGGCGAGCAGTACTTC.

The chain recombines TRBV28 with TRBJ1-1; D perhaps matches TRBD1 (5 bases). The CDR3 runs to 13 residues. The germline V gene has CDR1 MDHEN and CDR2 SYDVKM. Trimming shortened V by 2 bases and J by 2 bases, and 6 bases separated the two germline ends. CDR3 amino acids: CASSLQGNTEAFF. As DNA, the CDR3 is TGTGCCAGCAGTTTACAGGGAAACACTGAAGCTTTCTTT.

The J gene is TRBJ2-7, the V gene TRBV5-6, with D possibly being TRBD2 (5 bases). CDR3 length: 14 residues. Germline loops: CDR1 SGHDT, CDR2 YYEEEE. V was shortened by 0 bases and J by 5 bases, with 12 bases between the two germline ends. CDR3 amino acids: CASSLGGPRDEQYF. For the CDR3, the DNA is TGTGCCAGCAGCTTGGGTGGCCCGCGGGACGAGCAGTACTTC.

This clone was detected only once. V and J are TRBV19 and TRBJ1-4, with 8 positions matching TRBD1. With 3 bases clipped from V and 10 bases from J, the junction kept 7 bases outside the gene matches. In germline, CDR1 is LNHDA, CDR2 SQIVND (reference sequence). The CDR3 covers 14 residues. The CDR3 sequence is CASSMGTGPVKLFF. The CDR3 DNA reads as TGTGCCAGTAGTATGGGGACAGGACCGGTAAAACTGTTTTTT.

CDR3 sequence reads: CASSGTGGSHEQYF. The DNA of the CDR3 is TGTGCCAGCAGCGGGACAGGGGGTTCCCACGAGCAGTACTTC. V and J are TRBV7-9 and TRBJ2-7; 11 bases are a match to TRBD1. After removal of 5 bases from V and 5 bases from J, the junction contained 5 bases not matched to a gene. This CDR3 comprises 14 residues. The germline V gene encodes CDR1 SEHNR and CDR2 FQNEAQ (reference sequence).

The chain uses TRBV5-1 and TRBJ2-5; unclear D gene. V gave up 0 bases and J gave up 1 base, with 10 bases separating them. CDR1 and CDR2 from the germline V gene are SGHRS and YFSETQ. This CDR3 region has 15 residues. CDR3 loop: CASSLGSGLQETQYF. The CDR3 DNA is TGCGCCAGCAGCTTGGGGTCAGGCCTCCAAGAGACCCAGTACTTC. Combining the CDR3 with reference TRBV5-1 and TRBJ2-5 gives the whole variable domain KAGVTQTPRYLIKTRGQQVTLSCSPISGHRSVSWYQQTPGQGLQFLFEYFSETQRNKGNFPGRFSGRQFSNSRSEMNVSTLELGDSALYLCASSLGSGLQETQYFGPGTRLLVL.

This clone was counted between two and nine times. The chain carries TRBV5-1 and TRBJ2-3; tentatively, D is TRBD1 (6 bases). This CDR3 is built from 14 residues. Germline V gene data show CDR1 as SGHRS and CDR2 as YFSETQ. V gave up 6 bases and J gave up 4 bases, with 15 bases separating them. The CDR3 nucleotides are TGCGCCAGCAATGGGGGCGATTCGGCAGATACGCAGTATTTT. Translating it yields CASNGGDSADTQYF.